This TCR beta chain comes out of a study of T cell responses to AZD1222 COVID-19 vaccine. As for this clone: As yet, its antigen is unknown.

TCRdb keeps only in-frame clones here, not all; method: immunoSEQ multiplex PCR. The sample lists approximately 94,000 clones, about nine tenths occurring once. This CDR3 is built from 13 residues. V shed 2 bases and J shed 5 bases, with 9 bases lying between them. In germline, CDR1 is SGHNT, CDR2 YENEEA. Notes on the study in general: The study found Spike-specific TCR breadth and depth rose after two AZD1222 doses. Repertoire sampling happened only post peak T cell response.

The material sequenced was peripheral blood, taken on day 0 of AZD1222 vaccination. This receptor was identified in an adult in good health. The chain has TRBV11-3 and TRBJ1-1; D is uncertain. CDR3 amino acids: CASSLIGGTEAFF. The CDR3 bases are TGTGCCAGCAGCTTAATCGGAGGAACTGAAGCTTTCTTT.